This TCR beta chain was identified in a study of shared clonotypes between healthy human individuals. Findings and limits, study-wide: Naive subsets typically showed greater estimated richness than memory subsets. Donors were few, which limited the genetic and exposure-history diversity represented. Expectations were that clonotype sharing among donors would be affected by sequencing depth.

To note about this clone: No antigen is known for it.

TCRdb's copy holds only in-frame clones and misses some; the assay was immunoSEQ multiplex PCR. The data show more than 900,000 clones, more than 75% seen once. CDR1 is ENHRY, CDR2 SYGVKD, per germline. This CDR3 has 14 residues. J gave up 2 bases and V 2 bases, and 3 bases lay outside the gene matches. Sequenced: memory CD4+ T cells from PBMCs. This sample's subset: CD45RA-negative fraction. The sequence derives from a man younger than 35 in good health. Some clones in this sample may be carry-over from other donors' samples. The chain links TRBV10-3 to TRBJ2-7; 7 nucleotides align to TRBD1. The CDR3 loop reads CAISENQGAYEQYF. The CDR3 nucleotides read TGTGCCATCAGTGAGAATCAGGGGGCCTACGAGCAGTACTTC.